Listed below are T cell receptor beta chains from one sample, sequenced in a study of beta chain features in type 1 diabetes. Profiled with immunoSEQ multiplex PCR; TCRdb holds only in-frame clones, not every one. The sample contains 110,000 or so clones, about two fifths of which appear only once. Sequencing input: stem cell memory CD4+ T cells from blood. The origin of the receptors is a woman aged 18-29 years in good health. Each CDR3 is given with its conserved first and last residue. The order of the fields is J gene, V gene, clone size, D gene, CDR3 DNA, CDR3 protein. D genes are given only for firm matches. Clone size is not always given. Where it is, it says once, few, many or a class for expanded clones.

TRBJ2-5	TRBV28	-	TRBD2	TGTGCCAGCAGTTTATTGGGCGGGAGGGGAAAGACCCAGTACTTC	CASSLLGGRGKTQYF
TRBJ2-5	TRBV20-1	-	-	TGCAGTGCTAGATCCCGGGCCCAGTACTTC	CSARSRAQYF
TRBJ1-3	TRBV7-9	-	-	TGTGCCAGCAGCTCCCCGTTTCGCTCTGGAAACACCATATATTTT	CASSSPFRSGNTIYF
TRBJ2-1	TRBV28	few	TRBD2	TGTGCCAGCAGTTTGATCCCGGGGACTAGCGATTGGAATGAGCAGTTCTTC	CASSLIPGTSDWNEQFF
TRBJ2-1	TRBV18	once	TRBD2	TGTGTCACCACCGGCAGGGGCCCAACTAGCGGGAGTGGGGACTCCTACAATGAGCAGTTCTTC	CVTTGRGPTSGSGDSYNEQFF
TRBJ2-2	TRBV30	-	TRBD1	TGTGCCTGGACCTGGGGGGACAGGGACACCGGGGAGCTGTTTTTT	CAWTWGDRDTGELFF
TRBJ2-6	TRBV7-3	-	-	TGTGCCAGCAGCTTAACGTTGTCGTCTGGGGCCAACGTCCTGACTTTC	CASSLTLSSGANVLTF
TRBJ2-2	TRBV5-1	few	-	TGCGCCAGCAGCTTGGCTACAGGGAGCACCGGGGAGCTGTTTTTT	CASSLATGSTGELFF
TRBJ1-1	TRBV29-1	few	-	TGCAGCGTGCAGGGGATGAACACTGAAGCTTTCTTT	CSVQGMNTEAFF
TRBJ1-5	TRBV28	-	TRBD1	TGTGCCAGCAGCCCTCAGGGGGCCTTTCGACAGCCCCAGCATTTT	CASSPQGAFRQPQHF
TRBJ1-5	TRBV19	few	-	TGTGCCAGTAGTATACTTAGTCAGCCCCAGCATTTT	CASSILSQPQHF